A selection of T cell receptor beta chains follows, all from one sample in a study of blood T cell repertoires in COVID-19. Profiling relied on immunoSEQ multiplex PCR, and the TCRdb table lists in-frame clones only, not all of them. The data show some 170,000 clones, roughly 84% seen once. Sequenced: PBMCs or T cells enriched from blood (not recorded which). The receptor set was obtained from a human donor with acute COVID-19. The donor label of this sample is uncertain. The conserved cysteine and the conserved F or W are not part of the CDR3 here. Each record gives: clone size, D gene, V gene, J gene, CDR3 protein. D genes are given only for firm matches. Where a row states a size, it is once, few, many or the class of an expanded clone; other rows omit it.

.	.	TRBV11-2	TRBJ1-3	ASGPNGNTIY
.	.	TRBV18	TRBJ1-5	ASSLSGQSNQPQH
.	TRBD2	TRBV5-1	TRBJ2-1	ASSPGLAGGPGNEQF
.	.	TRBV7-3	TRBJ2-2	ASSPEGRGELF
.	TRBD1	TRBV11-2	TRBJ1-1	ASSLMTGPMNTEAF
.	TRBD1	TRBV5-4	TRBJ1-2	ASSPTTGGGYT
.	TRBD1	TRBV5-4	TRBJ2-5	ASSFPGQGETQY
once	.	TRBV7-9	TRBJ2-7	ASSLPEGFYEQY
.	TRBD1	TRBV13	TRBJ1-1	ASSLWGQGATEAF
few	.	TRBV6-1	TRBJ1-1	ASSEGDGGVRAF
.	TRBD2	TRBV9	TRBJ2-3	ASSTGTSGGLADTQY
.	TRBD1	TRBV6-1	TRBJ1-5	ASSETDRVVQPQH
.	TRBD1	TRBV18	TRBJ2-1	ASSPVATGIYNEQF
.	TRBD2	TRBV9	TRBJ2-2	ASGGVTGELF
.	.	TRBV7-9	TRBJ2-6	ASSLEARVSGANVLT
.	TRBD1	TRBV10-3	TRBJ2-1	AIRGQVNEQF
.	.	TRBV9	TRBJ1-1	ASSVDPLTGGVYTEAF
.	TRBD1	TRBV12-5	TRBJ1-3	ASGSSRGQGSGYTIY
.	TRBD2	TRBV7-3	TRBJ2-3	ASSRAGGSTDTQY
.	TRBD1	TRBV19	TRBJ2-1	ASTVPGQGRNEQF
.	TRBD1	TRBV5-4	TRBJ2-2	ASSPGQVFTGELF
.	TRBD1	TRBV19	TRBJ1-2	ASNPQGALGYT
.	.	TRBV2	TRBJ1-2	ASSTQQGTLPNYGYT
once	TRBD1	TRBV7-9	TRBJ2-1	ASSQWGQGGEQF
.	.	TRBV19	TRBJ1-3	ASLGGSSGNTIY
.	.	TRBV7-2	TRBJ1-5	ASSLVPTNQPQH
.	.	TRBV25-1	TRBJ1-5	ASSLSGKGNQPQH
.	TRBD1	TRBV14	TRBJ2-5	ASSRQGWETQY
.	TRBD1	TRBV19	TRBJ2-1	ASSIAGQGPWF
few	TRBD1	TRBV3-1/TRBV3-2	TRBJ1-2	ASSQDPRGRYGYT
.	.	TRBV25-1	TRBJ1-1	ASSELSETNTEAF
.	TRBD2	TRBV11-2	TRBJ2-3	ASSFHIIAGKPDTQY
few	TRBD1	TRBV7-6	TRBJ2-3	ASSLVQGAPDTQY
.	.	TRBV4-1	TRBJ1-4	ASSQSPQGSIEKLF
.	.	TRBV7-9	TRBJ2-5	ASSPPSGQETQY
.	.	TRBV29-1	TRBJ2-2	SDQGAGELF
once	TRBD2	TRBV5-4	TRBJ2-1	ASSSASSGYNEQF
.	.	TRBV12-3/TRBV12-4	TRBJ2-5	ASGPQETQY
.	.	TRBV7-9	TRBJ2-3	ASSSEATDTQY
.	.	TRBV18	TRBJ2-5	ASSPSQETQY
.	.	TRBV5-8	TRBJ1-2	ASSSVQSNYGYT
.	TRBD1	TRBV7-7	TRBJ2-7	ASSAGQGVGEQY
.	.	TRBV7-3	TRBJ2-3	ASSLMEVGLLTDTQY